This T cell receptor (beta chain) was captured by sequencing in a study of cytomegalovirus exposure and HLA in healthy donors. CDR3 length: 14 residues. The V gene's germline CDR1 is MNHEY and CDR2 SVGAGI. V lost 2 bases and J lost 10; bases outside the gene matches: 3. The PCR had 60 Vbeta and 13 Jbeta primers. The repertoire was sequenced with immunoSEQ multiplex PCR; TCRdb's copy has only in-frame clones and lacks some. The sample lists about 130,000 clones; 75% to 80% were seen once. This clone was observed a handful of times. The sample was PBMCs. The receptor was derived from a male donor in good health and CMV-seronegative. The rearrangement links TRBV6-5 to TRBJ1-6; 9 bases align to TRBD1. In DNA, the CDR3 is TGTGCCAGCAGTTACGGGACAGGGAGATCACCCCTCCACTTT. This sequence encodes CASSYGTGRSPLHF.